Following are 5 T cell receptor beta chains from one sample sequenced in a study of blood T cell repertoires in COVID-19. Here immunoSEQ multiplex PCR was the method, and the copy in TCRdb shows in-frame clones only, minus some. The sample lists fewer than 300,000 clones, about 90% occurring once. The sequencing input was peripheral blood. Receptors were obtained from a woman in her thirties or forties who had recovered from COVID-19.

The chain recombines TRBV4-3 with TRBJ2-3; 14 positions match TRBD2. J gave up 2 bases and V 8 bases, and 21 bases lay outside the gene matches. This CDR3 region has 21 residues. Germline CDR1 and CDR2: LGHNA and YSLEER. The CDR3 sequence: CASSPLPEGLAGALSTDTQYF. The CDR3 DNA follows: TGCGCCAGCTCCCCCCTGCCCGAGGGACTAGCGGGGGCCCTGTCCACAGATACGCAGTATTTT.

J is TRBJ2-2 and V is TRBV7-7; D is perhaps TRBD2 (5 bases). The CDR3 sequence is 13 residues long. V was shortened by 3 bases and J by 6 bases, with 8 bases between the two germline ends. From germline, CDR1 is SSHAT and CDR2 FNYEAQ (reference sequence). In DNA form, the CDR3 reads TGTGCCAGCAGCTTGTCGGAGGCCGGGGAGCTGTTTTTT. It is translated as CASSLSEAGELFF.

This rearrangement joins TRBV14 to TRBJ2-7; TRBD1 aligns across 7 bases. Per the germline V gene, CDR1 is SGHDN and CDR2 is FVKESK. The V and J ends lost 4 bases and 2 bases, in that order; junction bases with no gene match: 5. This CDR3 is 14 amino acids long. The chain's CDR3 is CASSPQGSPYEQYF. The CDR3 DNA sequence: TGTGCCAGCAGCCCACAGGGGTCCCCCTACGAGCAGTACTTC.

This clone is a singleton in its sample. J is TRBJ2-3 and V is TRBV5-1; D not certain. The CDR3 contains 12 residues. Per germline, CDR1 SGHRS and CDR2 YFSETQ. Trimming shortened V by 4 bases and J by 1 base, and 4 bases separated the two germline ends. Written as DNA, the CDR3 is TGCGCCAGCAGCATAGGCACAGATACGCAGTATTTT. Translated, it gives CASSIGTDTQYF. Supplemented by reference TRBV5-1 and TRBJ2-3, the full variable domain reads KAGVTQTPRYLIKTRGQQVTLSCSPISGHRSVSWYQQTPGQGLQFLFEYFSETQRNKGNFPGRFSGRQFSNSRSEMNVSTLELGDSALYLCASSIGTDTQYFGPGTRLTVL.

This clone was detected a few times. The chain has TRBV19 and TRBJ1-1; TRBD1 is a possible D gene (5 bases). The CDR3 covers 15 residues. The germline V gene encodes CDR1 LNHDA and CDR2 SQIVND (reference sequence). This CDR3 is CAVRPVTALNTEAFF. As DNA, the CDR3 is TGTGCTGTAAGACCGGTGACAGCTTTGAACACTGAAGCTTTCTTT. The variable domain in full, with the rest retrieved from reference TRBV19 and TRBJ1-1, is DGGITQSPKYLFRKEGQNVTLSCEQNLNHDAMYWYRQDPGQGLRLIYYSQIVNDFQKGDIAEGYSVSREKKESFPLTVTSAQKNPTAFYLCAVRPVTALNTEAFFGQGTRLTVV.